This T cell receptor beta chain emerged from a study of blood T cells in healthy people across ages. Study findings and constraints: In these data, TCR beta diversity tracked strongly with naive T cell percentage. Relative to aged donors, long-lived donors carried more naive CD4+ cells and displayed higher diversity.

Looked up from germline, CDR1 is SGHRS and CDR2 is YFSETQ. CDR3 length: 15 amino acids. V dropped 0 bases and J dropped 5 bases, with 11 bases sitting between them. Regarding this clonotype: Antigen unknown.

Then a second PCR, running roughly 7 to 11 cycles, was carried out with a sample-barcoded 5' primer and a J-beta primer mix. A template-switch adaptor that had 12 random nucleotides put a tag on each cDNA molecule. Each of the samples gave a minimum of 3 million paired-end reads that contained CDR3. TCRdb used MiXCR to reprocess the 5' RACE reads, holding one entry per CDR3 protein. This sample has some 920,000 distinct CDR3 sequences, with about 51% found just once. The sequenced sample was blood. The origin of this receptor is a woman aged 55 to 70 in good health. The chain employs TRBV5-1 and TRBJ1-4, with D tentatively TRBD1 (5 bases). The DNA for the CDR3 is TGCGCCAGCAGCTTGGCGGGGGACCCGAATGAAAAACTGTTTTTT. It yields the protein CASSLAGDPNEKLFF.